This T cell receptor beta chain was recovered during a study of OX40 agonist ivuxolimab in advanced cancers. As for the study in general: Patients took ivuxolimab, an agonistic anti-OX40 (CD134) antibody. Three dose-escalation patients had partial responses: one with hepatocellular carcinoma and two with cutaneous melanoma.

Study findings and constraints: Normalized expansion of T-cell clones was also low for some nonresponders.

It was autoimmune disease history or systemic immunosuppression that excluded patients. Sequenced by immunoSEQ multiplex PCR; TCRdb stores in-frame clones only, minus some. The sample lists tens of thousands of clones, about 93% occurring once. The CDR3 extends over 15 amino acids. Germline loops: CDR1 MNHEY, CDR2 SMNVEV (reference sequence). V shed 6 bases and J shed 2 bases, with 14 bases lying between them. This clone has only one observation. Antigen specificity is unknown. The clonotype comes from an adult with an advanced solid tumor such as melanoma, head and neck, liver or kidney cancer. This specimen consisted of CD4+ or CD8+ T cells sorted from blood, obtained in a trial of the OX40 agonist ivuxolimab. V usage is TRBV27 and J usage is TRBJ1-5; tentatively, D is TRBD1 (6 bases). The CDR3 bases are TGTGCCAGCAGCCTTACAGGGTGGGGCAATCAGCCCCAGCATTTT. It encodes CASSLTGWGNQPQHF.